The next 4 T cell receptor beta chains were all read from a single sample in a study of T cells after posttransplantation cyclophosphamide. TCRdb's copy holds only in-frame clones and misses some; the assay was immunoSEQ multiplex PCR. The data show roughly 30,000 clones, 80% to 90% seen once. Specimen: PBMCs. These receptor sequences come from a woman aged 35 to 49 with a blood cancer, CMV-positive, and with a related stem cell donor.

This clone was seen a few times. The chain uses TRBV5-6 and TRBJ1-2; D not certain. The CDR3 loop spans 12 amino acids. Deletions cut 0 bases from V and 8 bases from J, with 8 bases between. Germline V gene data show CDR1 as SGHDT and CDR2 as YYEEEE. CDR3 region: CASSLAGRGYTF. The CDR3 DNA is TGTGCCAGCAGCTTGGCGGGGAGGGGCTACACCTTC.

V usage is TRBV5-6 and J usage is TRBJ2-7, with TRBD1 matching 8 bases. This CDR3 is built from 13 residues. From germline, CDR1 is SGHDT and CDR2 YYEEEE. The V gene end was trimmed by 2 bases and the J gene end by 7 bases; junction bases not matched to a gene: 5. In nucleotides, the CDR3 is TGTGCCAGCAGCTTCACAGGGGACAGGGAGCAGTACTTC. This codes for CASSFTGDREQYF. Using reference TRBV5-6 and TRBJ2-7 for the parts outside the CDR3, the full variable domain is DAGVTQSPTHLIKTRGQQVTLRCSPKSGHDTVSWYQQALGQGPQFIFQYYEEEERQRGNFPDRFSGHQFPNYSSELNVNALLLGDSALYLCASSFTGDREQYFGPGTRLTVT.

This chain uses TRBV28 with TRBJ2-7; 9 bases agree with TRBD2. The germline gives CDR1 MDHEN, CDR2 SYDVKM. The CDR3 has 15 residues. V gave up 7 bases and J gave up 7 bases; unmatched junction bases: 14. The CDR3 DNA sequence: TGTGCCAGCAACTTCGGGGCGGGGGGGCTGAGGGAGCAGTACTTC. Its translation: CASNFGAGGLREQYF.

The chain is built from TRBV13 and TRBJ2-7, with 12 bases matching TRBD2. The J segment lost 2 bases and the V segment lost 5 bases, leaving 10 bases of the junction unmatched. The CDR3 loop spans 17 amino acids. Per the germline V gene, CDR1 is PRHDT and CDR2 is FYEKMQ (reference sequence). The CDR3 DNA sequence: TGTGCCAGCAGCCCACAACTAGCGGGGGGCCTTACCTACGAGCAGTACTTC. This translates into CASSPQLAGGLTYEQYF.